A single sample is the source of the 21 T cell receptor beta chains below, sequenced in a study of T cell changes during pregnancy in multiple sclerosis. Sequencing used immunoSEQ multiplex PCR; TCRdb keeps in-frame clones, though not all of them. This sample carries over 85,000 clones, approximately 90% of them seen once, and the ten largest clones take more than 1.5%. Specimen: peripheral blood, collected in the first trimester of pregnancy. These receptors all stem from a female donor in good health, enrolled as a control in a pregnancy study.

V usage is TRBV7-9 and J usage is TRBJ2-7, with 7 bases matching TRBD2. CDR1 and CDR2 from the germline V gene are SEHNR and FQNEAQ (reference sequence). Trimming cost V 0 bases and J 7 bases; bases outside gene matches: 6. The CDR3 extends over 14 amino acids. CDR3 in amino acids: CASSLAGRRGEQYF. CDR3 coding DNA: TGTGCCAGCAGCTTAGCGGGAAGGCGGGGGGAGCAGTACTTC. The whole variable domain, remainder taken from reference TRBV7-9 and TRBJ2-7, is DTGVSQNPRHKITKRGQNVTFRCDPISEHNRLYWYRQTLGQGPEFLTYFQNEAQLEKSRLLSDRFSAERPKGSFSTLEIQRTEQGDSAMYLCASSLAGRRGEQYFGPGTRLTVT.

The rearrangement joins TRBV2 to TRBJ1-1; 11 bases match TRBD1. The CDR3 covers 16 residues. Germline CDR1 is SNHLY and CDR2 is FYNNEI. With V trimmed by 6 bases and J by 4 bases, 10 bases remained unmatched. DNA for the CDR3: TGTGCCAGCAGCATTAGGAGGGACAGGGGGATCACTGAAGCTTTCTTT. It codes for CASSIRRDRGITEAFF.

The V call is TRBV6-5, the J call TRBJ2-1; 9 positions agree with TRBD1. CDR1 MNHEY and CDR2 SVGAGI come from the germline V gene. With 5 bases clipped from V and 4 bases from J, the junction kept 6 bases outside the gene matches. The CDR3 has 15 residues. CDR3 coding DNA: TGTGCCAGCAGTCCGGGACAGGGTAGTTACAATGAGCAGTTCTTC. As protein: CASSPGQGSYNEQFF.

This rearrangement joins TRBV20-1 to TRBJ2-7; D not certain. The CDR3 consists of 10 residues. Germline CDR1 reads DFQATT; CDR2 reads SNEGSKA (reference sequence). V was pared by 5 bases and J by 5 bases, with 7 bases between. The CDR3 is CSASPNEQYF. The CDR3 DNA reads TGCAGTGCTTCTCCTAACGAGCAGTACTTC.

The V and J genes are TRBV25-1 and TRBJ2-3, with 10 positions matching TRBD2. Trimming removed 1 base from V and 8 bases from J; junction bases left unmatched: 12. From germline, CDR1 is MGHDK and CDR2 SYGVNS. This CDR3 comprises 17 residues. CDR3 sequence: CASSESGLASAQTTQYF. The CDR3 region has the DNA TGTGCCAGCAGTGAATCGGGACTAGCGTCTGCACAGACTACGCAGTATTTT.

The rearrangement links TRBV7-2 to TRBJ2-2; tentatively, D is TRBD2 (6 bases). Germline loops: CDR1 SGHTA, CDR2 FQGNSA. Trimming took 1 base from V and 0 from J, leaving 9 bases between them. The CDR3 sequence is 16 residues long. The CDR3 loop reads CASSLVAGTNTGELFF. The CDR3, as DNA: TGTGCCAGCAGCTTAGTGGCGGGGACGAACACCGGGGAGCTGTTTTTT.

The V gene is TRBV7-2, the J gene TRBJ1-6, with D possibly matching TRBD1 (5 bases). Trimming stripped 1 base from V and 8 bases from J, with 9 bases between. Germline loops: CDR1 SGHTA, CDR2 FQGNSA. The CDR3 contains 14 residues. CDR3 bases: TGTGCCAGCAGCTTAGTACGGGACTATTCACCCCTCCACTTT. As protein: CASSLVRDYSPLHF.

The chain carries TRBV11-3 and TRBJ2-7; 10 positions agree with TRBD1. After removal of 5 bases from V and 3 bases from J, the junction contained 7 bases not matched to a gene. The germline gives CDR1 SGHNT, CDR2 YENEEA. This CDR3 region has 15 residues. CDR3 region: CASSPGTGDRYEQYF. As DNA, the CDR3 is TGTGCCAGCAGCCCCGGGACAGGGGACCGCTACGAGCAGTACTTC.

The chain employs TRBV11-1 and TRBJ1-1, with a possible D match to TRBD1 (5 bases). The V end lost 7 bases, the J end lost 3 bases, and 9 bases lay between the germline ends. The CDR3 has 12 residues. Germline-derived CDR1 and CDR2 are SGHAT and FQDESV (reference sequence). The CDR3 coding sequence is TGTGCCAGCACCTCAGGGCACACTGAAGCTTTCTTT. It is translated as CASTSGHTEAFF.

V is TRBV7-2 and J is TRBJ2-1, with a weak D call TRBD2 (6 bases). The CDR3 is 16 amino acids. The V gene's germline CDR1 is SGHTA and CDR2 FQGNSA. The ends were cut back, 5 bases at V and 1 base at J, with 15 bases in the middle. For the CDR3, the DNA is TGTGCCAGCAGCAAGGTAAGGGACTTTTCCTACAATGAGCAGTTCTTC. Translation: CASSKVRDFSYNEQFF.

The chain recombines TRBV18 with TRBJ1-2; the D is unclear. V gave up 2 bases and J gave up 6 bases, with 10 bases separating them. The CDR3 length is 13 residues. The V gene's germline CDR1 is KGHSH and CDR2 LQKENI. CDR3 protein: CASSPRSQHGYTF. CDR3 nucleotide sequence: TGTGCCAGCTCACCAAGGTCACAGCATGGCTACACCTTC.

The rearrangement joins TRBV7-9 to TRBJ1-2; 10 nucleotides line up with TRBD1. Germline V gene lookup returns CDR1 SEHNR and CDR2 FQNEAQ (reference sequence). The CDR3 is made up of 16 amino acids. After removal of 3 bases from V and 5 bases from J, the junction contained 9 bases not matched to a gene. DNA of the CDR3: TGTGCCAGCAGCTTTTATAAGACAGGGGGCGATTATGGCTACACCTTC. This translates into CASSFYKTGGDYGYTF.

The rearrangement uses TRBV7-9 and TRBJ1-3; 8 nucleotides line up with TRBD1. The germline V gene encodes CDR1 SEHNR and CDR2 FQNEAQ (reference sequence). The trim removed 5 bases at V and 2 bases at J, leaving 11 bases unmatched. CDR3 size: 17 residues. The CDR3 nucleotides read TGTGCCAGCAGCAGTCAAGCGGAACAGGGGGCTGGAAACACCATATATTTT. Translating it yields CASSSQAEQGAGNTIYF.

A single count supports this clone. The CDR3 spells CASSLTGADGYTF. CDR3 DNA: TGTGCCAGCAGCTTGACAGGGGCGGATGGCTACACCTTC. The chain links TRBV7-2 to TRBJ1-2, with TRBD1 identical over 8 bases. The CDR3 consists of 13 residues. From germline, CDR1 is SGHTA and CDR2 FQGNSA. With V trimmed by 3 bases and J by 6 bases, 3 bases remained unmatched.

CDR3 loop: CASRETGFLRSGEKLFF. CDR3 coding DNA: TGTGCCAGCAGGGAGACAGGGTTTCTTAGGTCGGGTGAAAAACTGTTTTTT. V gene TRBV27 combines with J gene TRBJ1-4, with TRBD1 identical over 7 bases. CDR1 and CDR2 (germline): MNHEY, SMNVEV (reference sequence). This CDR3 has 17 amino acids. V lost 6 bases to trimming and J lost 7 bases; unmatched junction nucleotides: 17.

V usage is TRBV5-8 and J usage is TRBJ1-4; a possible D gene is TRBD1 (6 bases). Germline CDR1 and CDR2: SGHTS and YDEGEE. V lost 4 bases, J lost 8 bases, and 15 bases lay in between. The CDR3 totals 14 residues. The CDR3 DNA follows: TGTGCCAGCAGCGGAACAGGGTACGAAGAAAAACTGTTTTTT. It yields the protein CASSGTGYEEKLFF. Together with reference TRBV5-8 and TRBJ1-4, the CDR3 gives the full variable domain: EAGVTQSPTHLIKTRGQQATLRCSPISGHTSVYWYQQALGLGLQFLLWYDEGEERNRGNFPPRFSGRQFPNYSSELNVNALELEDSALYLCASSGTGYEEKLFFGSGTQLSVL.

This sequence joins TRBV18 and TRBJ1-1; D uncertain. Between the trimmed V and J ends, which lost 0 bases and 1 base, there was a span of 6 bases. This CDR3 is 14 amino acids long. From germline, CDR1 is KGHSH and CDR2 LQKENI. Here the CDR3 DNA reads TGTGCCAGCTCACCACCACAGCCGAACACTGAAGCTTTCTTT. Its protein product is CASSPPQPNTEAFF.

The V gene is TRBV6-6, the J gene TRBJ1-1, with 8 bases aligning to TRBD1. J gave up 10 bases and V 0 bases, and 4 bases lay outside the gene matches. CDR1 MNHNY and CDR2 SVGAGI come from the germline V gene (reference sequence). This CDR3 has 13 amino acids. CDR3 nucleotides: TGTGCCAGCAGTTACTCGACAGGGGAGGGAGCTTTCTTT. Protein product: CASSYSTGEGAFF.

This chain joins TRBV4-2 and TRBJ1-6, with TRBD1 matching 8 bases. The V and J ends lost 2 bases and 9 bases, in that order; junction bases with no gene match: 9. The CDR3 is made up of 16 amino acids. Germline V gene sequence: CDR1 LGHNA, CDR2 YNFKEQ. For the CDR3, the DNA is TGTGCCAGCAGCCAAATTCTCGGCGACAGGGGTTCACCCCTCCACTTT. Translated, it gives CASSQILGDRGSPLHF.

The rearrangement joins TRBV7-2 to TRBJ1-5; 7 positions agree with TRBD1. Per germline, CDR1 SGHTA and CDR2 FQGNSA. The V and J ends lost 5 bases and 2 bases, in that order; junction bases with no gene match: 9. The CDR3 length is 16 residues. The CDR3 protein is CASSTTNRGGNQPQHF. CDR3 coding DNA: TGTGCCAGCAGCACTACAAACAGGGGAGGCAATCAGCCCCAGCATTTT.

The chain combines TRBV29-1 with TRBJ2-5; 8 nucleotides match TRBD2. The CDR3 runs 15 residues. Trimming cost V 7 bases and J 2 bases; bases outside gene matches: 12. The germline CDR1 and CDR2 sequences are SQVTM and ANQGSEA. CDR3 DNA: TGCAGCGCTAAGGTGGGCACTAGCGGACAAGAGACCCAGTACTTC. The encoded protein is CSAKVGTSGQETQYF.